This TCR beta chain was observed in a study of blood T cells in healthy people across ages. A sample-barcoded 5' primer and a J-beta primer mix were used in a second PCR of about 7 to 12 cycles. Each cDNA molecule was tagged by a template-switch adaptor that had 12 random nucleotides. TCRdb re-analysed the 5' RACE reads in MiXCR, keeping a single row per CDR3 protein. Here the sample spans 900,000 to 950,000 distinct CDR3 sequences, about 27% being singletons. CDR1 MNHEY and CDR2 SMNVEV come from the germline V gene (reference sequence). This CDR3 spans 15 amino acids. V was clipped by 7 bases and J by 10 bases; unmatched bases: 17. These data also featured in a second study, about T cells of mothers and their children. That investigation notes: In this cohort, donors were a few healthy Caucasian mothers plus their six children. Sample barcodes and 2-4 random nucleotides came from the second PCR's M1S primer. Sequencing revealed no T cell clones that were persistent and microchimeric.

The specimen sequenced was blood. The rearrangement uses TRBV27 and TRBJ2-3; 7 nucleotides align to TRBD1. This clonotype was obtained from a woman aged 40 to 50 in good health. The CDR3 loop is CASTPSGGSSRSQYF. CDR3 in DNA: TGTGCCAGCACCCCTTCAGGGGGTTCCTCCCGGTCGCAGTATTTT.